Listed here are 20 T cell receptor beta chains from one sample, sequenced in a study of circulating CD8 cells and anti-PD-1 response in melanoma. TCR libraries were prepared from around 14 ng of total RNA with the QIAseq Immune Repertoire TCR panel. TCRdb re-derived calls from the reads in MiXCR, one entry per CDR3 protein. The sample records around 150 distinct CDR3 sequences, roughly 9.4% being singletons. Four subsets defined by PD-1 and/or TIGIT were sorted from live CD3+CD8+TCRalphabeta+ cells. Sequencing used CD8+ T cells from PBMCs, obtained at baseline or after one month of anti-PD-1 therapy (not recorded which). The receptors originated from a human donor with melanoma.

By share, this clonotype counts as large. V gene TRBV2 combines with J gene TRBJ1-1; D call uncertain. There are 11 residues in the CDR3. Germline CDR1 and CDR2: SNHLY and FYNNEI. V lost 7 bases to trimming and J lost 5 bases, with 8 bases between them. As DNA, the CDR3 is TGTGCCAGCATTTCTTCGACTGAAGCTTTCTTT. Residues: CASISSTEAFF.

Sample share makes this clonotype large. V is TRBV2 and J is TRBJ2-1; 7 bases align to TRBD2. From germline, CDR1 is SNHLY and CDR2 FYNNEI. J was trimmed by 5 bases and V by 1 base; bases with no gene match: 8. CDR3 length: 16 amino acids. This CDR3 is CASSEDRAGDDNEQFF. DNA for the CDR3: TGTGCCAGCAGTGAAGACCGGGCGGGAGACGACAATGAGCAGTTCTTC.

This clonotype was counted a few times. The chain links TRBV5-5 to TRBJ2-1; TRBD2 agrees at 9 bases. The germline V gene has CDR1 SGHKS and CDR2 YYEKEE (reference sequence). This CDR3 contains 14 residues. V dropped 2 bases and J dropped 7; count of bases not matched to a gene: 4. This chain's CDR3 is CASSFSGGRNEQFF. CDR3 bases: TGTGCCAGCAGCTTTAGCGGGGGTAGGAATGAGCAGTTCTTC.

By sample share, this clonotype is large. The chain combines TRBV20-1 with TRBJ2-1, with D possibly being TRBD2 (5 bases). The CDR3 is 12 residues long. Trimming cost V 2 bases and J 5 bases, with 7 bases left between them. Per the germline V gene, CDR1 is DFQATT and CDR2 is SNEGSKA (reference sequence). The CDR3 bases are TGCAGTGCTAGAAGAGCGGACAATGAGCAGTTCTTC. It yields the protein CSARRADNEQFF.

By proportion, this clonotype is large. The junction departs from the called germline gene at one end, perhaps through a read error. The chain combines TRBV20-1 with TRBJ2-7, with D perhaps TRBD2 (6 bases). The CDR3 extends over 13 amino acids. The V gene's germline CDR1 is DFQATT and CDR2 SNEGSKA (reference sequence). The CDR3: CSARGRADYERYF. CDR3 nucleotide sequence: TGCAGTGCTAGAGGCAGGGCGGACTACGAGCGGTACTTC.

By frequency in the sample, this clonotype is large. V usage is TRBV7-2 and J usage is TRBJ2-1; D is uncertain. This CDR3 has 13 residues. V was cut by 5 bases and J by 3 bases, with 8 bases left in between. In germline, CDR1 is SGHTA, CDR2 FQGNSA. This CDR3 is CASSPEHYNEQFF. CDR3 sequence (DNA): TGTGCCAGCAGCCCCGAGCACTACAATGAGCAGTTCTTC.

This clonotype occurred once. Just one base apart from a much larger clone, this may be a read error. This chain uses TRBV4-1 with TRBJ1-6; 9 bases agree with TRBD1. The germline gives CDR1 MGHRA, CDR2 YSYEKL. The CDR3 has 15 amino acids. Germline trimming cut 0 bases from V and 11 bases from J; bases unmatched to any gene: 5. This CDR3 is CASSQEGQGGTPLHF. The CDR3 coding sequence is TGCGCCAGCAGCCAAGAGGGACAGGGAGGTACACCCCTCCACTTT.

By its share, this clonotype is medium-sized. One end of the junction does not line up with germline, which may come from a read error. This chain uses TRBV4-3 with TRBJ2-1; TRBD2 matches 8 bases. Germline CDR1 is LGHNA and CDR2 is YSLEER. The CDR3 runs 17 residues. In DNA, the CDR3 is TGCGCCGGCAGCCAAGAAGGTGCCAGCGGGGGCCCCAATGAGCAGTTCTTC. Protein sequence: CAGSQEGASGGPNEQFF.

This clonotype rates as large. The gene calls are TRBV7-2 and TRBJ2-1; D is undetermined. Germline CDR1 reads SGHTA; CDR2 reads FQGNSA. The CDR3 covers 13 residues. V lost 4 bases to trimming and J lost 3 bases, with 7 bases between them. CDR3 in amino acids: CASSSEHYNEQFF. DNA for the CDR3: TGTGCCAGCAGCTCCGAGCACTACAATGAGCAGTTCTTC.

This clonotype is labeled large (0.1 to 1%). The J gene is TRBJ2-2, the V gene TRBV20-1; 8 nucleotides match TRBD2. Germline V lookup: CDR1 DFQATT, CDR2 SNEGSKA (reference sequence). Trimming took 0 bases from V and 1 from J; bases not matched to a gene: 7. The CDR3 is 17 amino acids. The CDR3 loop reads CSARDISGGENTGELFF. The CDR3 region has the DNA TGCAGTGCTAGAGATATAAGCGGGGGCGAGAACACCGGGGAGCTGTTTTTT.

By sample share, this clonotype is hyperexpanded. The rearrangement uses TRBV4-2 and TRBJ2-7; TRBD1 matches 8 bases. This CDR3 is built from 14 residues. Germline V lookup: CDR1 LGHNA, CDR2 YNFKEQ. The junction had 7 bases not matched to a gene; V was cut back by 6 bases and J by 3 bases. CDR3 protein: CASSPGTGDYEQYF. CDR3 DNA sequence: TGTGCCAGCAGTCCCGGGACAGGTGACTACGAGCAGTACTTC.

This clonotype counts as medium-sized. The chain joins TRBV19 to TRBJ1-5, with TRBD1 matching over 7 bases. The CDR3 length is 15 residues. Trimming removed 3 bases from V and 0 bases from J; junction bases left unmatched: 2. Germline CDR1 is LNHDA and CDR2 is SQIVND (reference sequence). CDR3 residues: CASSIRQGSNQPQHF. The CDR3 DNA sequence: TGTGCCAGTAGTATCCGACAGGGTAGCAATCAGCCCCAGCATTTT.

This clonotype is deemed hyperexpanded. The chain combines TRBV20-1 with TRBJ2-3; D is unclear. The CDR3 length is 14 residues. V shed 0 bases and J shed 3 bases, with 10 bases lying between them. Per germline, CDR1 DFQATT and CDR2 SNEGSKA (reference sequence). The CDR3 spells CSARDFLDTDTQYF. The CDR3 DNA reads TGCAGTGCTAGAGATTTCCTAGATACAGATACGCAGTATTTT.

This clonotype counts as large (0.1 to 1%). The genes are TRBV19 and TRBJ1-1; D not resolved. V lost 3 bases, J lost 2 bases, and 7 bases lay in between. Looked up from germline, CDR1 is LNHDA and CDR2 is SQIVND (reference sequence). The CDR3 contains 13 residues. Here the CDR3 DNA reads TGTGCCAGTAGTATCTCGAGTAACACTGAAGCTTTCTTT. Its translation is CASSISSNTEAFF.

This clonotype is termed large. The chain combines TRBV15 with TRBJ2-3, with 7 positions matching TRBD2. The V and J ends lost 0 bases and 4 bases, in that order; junction bases with no gene match: 4. CDR1 and CDR2 (germline): LNHNV, YYDKDF (reference sequence). This CDR3 has 15 amino acids. The CDR3 protein is CATSRDSGGADTQYF. In nucleotides, the CDR3 is TGTGCCACCAGCAGAGATTCGGGGGGTGCAGATACGCAGTATTTT.

This clonotype is classed as hyperexpanded (1% or more). The chain uses TRBV20-1 and TRBJ2-1; D possibly uses TRBD1 or TRBD2 (5 bases each). This CDR3 contains 15 residues. The V end was cut by 4 bases, the J end by 6 bases, with 19 bases between. The V gene's germline CDR1 is DFQATT and CDR2 SNEGSKA (reference sequence). CDR3 sequence: CSANTGTIEGNEQFF. Here the CDR3 DNA reads TGCAGTGCTAATACCGGGACCATCGAGGGCAATGAGCAGTTCTTC.

To note about this clonotype: A much larger clone lies a single base off, so this may be a read error. The chain links TRBV20-1 to TRBJ2-7; possible D gene TRBD2, 6 bases. V lost 6 bases, J lost 6 bases, and 18 bases lay in between. The length of the CDR3 is 13 residues. Germline assignment: CDR1 DFQATT and CDR2 SNEGSKA (reference sequence). DNA of the CDR3: TGCAGTGCCCGTGGGGCTAGCGACTTCGAGCAGTACTTC. This sequence encodes CSARGASDFEQYF.

By proportion, this clonotype is large. The J gene is TRBJ2-1, the V gene TRBV28; tentative D call: TRBD2 (5 bases). The CDR3 contains 15 residues. The V end was cut by 5 bases, the J end by 3 bases, with 14 bases between. CDR1 and CDR2 (germline): MDHEN, SYDVKM. In nucleotides, the CDR3 is TGTGCCAGCAGTCTCCCGGAGCGGCGCTACAATGAGCAGTTCTTC. Translating it yields CASSLPERRYNEQFF.

Within the sample, this clonotype is large. The genes are TRBV27 and TRBJ2-7, with 9 bases matching TRBD1. Per germline, CDR1 MNHEY and CDR2 SMNVEV (reference sequence). V lost 8 bases, J lost 5 bases, and 7 bases stayed unmatched. CDR3 length: 13 amino acids. In DNA, the CDR3 is TGTGCCAGCCGCACAGGGGGCGTGAACGAGCAGTACTTC. It is translated as CASRTGGVNEQYF.

This clonotype ranks as large. The J gene is TRBJ2-1, the V gene TRBV10-2; D may match TRBD1 or TRBD2 (6 bases each). Germline V gene data show CDR1 as WSHSY and CDR2 as SAAADI. Between the trimmed V and J ends, which lost 7 bases and 15 bases, there was a span of 19 bases. This CDR3 region has 12 residues. As DNA, the CDR3 is TGCGCCAGCACTCCAGACGGGGGCATGCGGTTCTTC. Amino acids: CASTPDGGMRFF.